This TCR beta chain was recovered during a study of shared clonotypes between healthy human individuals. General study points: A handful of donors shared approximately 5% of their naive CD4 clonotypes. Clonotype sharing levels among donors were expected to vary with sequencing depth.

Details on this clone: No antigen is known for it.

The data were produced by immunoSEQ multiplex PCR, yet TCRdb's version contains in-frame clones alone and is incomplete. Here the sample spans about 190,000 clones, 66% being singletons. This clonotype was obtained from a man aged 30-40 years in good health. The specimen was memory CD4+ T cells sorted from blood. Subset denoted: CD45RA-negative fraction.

The CDR3 sequence is CASSYGGGRNYGYTF. In nucleotides, the CDR3 is TGTGCCAGCAGTTACGGCGGGGGACGAAACTATGGCTACACCTTC. The genes are TRBV6-5 and TRBJ1-2; a weak D match, TRBD1 (5 bases). The germline V gene has CDR1 MNHEY and CDR2 SVGAGI. The CDR3 is made up of 15 amino acids. Deletions cut 2 bases from V and 2 bases from J, with 12 bases between.